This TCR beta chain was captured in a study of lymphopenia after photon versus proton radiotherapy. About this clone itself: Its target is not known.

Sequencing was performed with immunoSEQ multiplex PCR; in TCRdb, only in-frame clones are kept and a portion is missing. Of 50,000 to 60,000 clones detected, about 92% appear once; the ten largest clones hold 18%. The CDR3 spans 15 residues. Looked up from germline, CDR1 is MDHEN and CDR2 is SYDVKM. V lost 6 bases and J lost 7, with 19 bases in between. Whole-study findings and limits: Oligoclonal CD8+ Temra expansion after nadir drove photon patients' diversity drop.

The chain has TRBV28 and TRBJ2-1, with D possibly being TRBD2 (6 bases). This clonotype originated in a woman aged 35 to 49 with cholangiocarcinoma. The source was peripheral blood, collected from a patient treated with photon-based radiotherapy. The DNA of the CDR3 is TGTGCCAGCAGCCTCGGGACTTCTTCCTTTAATGAGCAGTTCTTC. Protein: CASSLGTSSFNEQFF. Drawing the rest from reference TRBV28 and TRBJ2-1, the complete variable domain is DVKVTQSSRYLVKRTGEKVFLECVQDMDHENMFWYRQDPGLGLRLIYFSYDVKMKEKGDIPEGYSVSREKKERFSLILESASTNQTSMYLCASSLGTSSFNEQFFGPGTRLTVL.